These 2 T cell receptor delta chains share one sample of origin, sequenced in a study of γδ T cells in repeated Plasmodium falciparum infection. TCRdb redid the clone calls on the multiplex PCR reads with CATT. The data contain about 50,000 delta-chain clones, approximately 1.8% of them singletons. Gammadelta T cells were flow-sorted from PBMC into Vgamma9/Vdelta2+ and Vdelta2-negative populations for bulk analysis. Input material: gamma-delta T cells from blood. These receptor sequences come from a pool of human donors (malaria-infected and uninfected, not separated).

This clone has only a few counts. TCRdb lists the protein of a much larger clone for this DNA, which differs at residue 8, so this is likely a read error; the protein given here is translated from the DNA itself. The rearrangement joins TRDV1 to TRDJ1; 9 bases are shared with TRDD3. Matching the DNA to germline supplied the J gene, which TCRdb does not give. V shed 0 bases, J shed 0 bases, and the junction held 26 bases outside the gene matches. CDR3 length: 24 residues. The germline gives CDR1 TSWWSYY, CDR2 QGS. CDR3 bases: TGTGCTCTTGGGGAACTAGCCCACCTACCCTTCTCTCTTTACTGGGGGAGCTACACCGATAAACTCATCTTT. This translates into CALGELAHLPFSLYWGSYTDKLIF.

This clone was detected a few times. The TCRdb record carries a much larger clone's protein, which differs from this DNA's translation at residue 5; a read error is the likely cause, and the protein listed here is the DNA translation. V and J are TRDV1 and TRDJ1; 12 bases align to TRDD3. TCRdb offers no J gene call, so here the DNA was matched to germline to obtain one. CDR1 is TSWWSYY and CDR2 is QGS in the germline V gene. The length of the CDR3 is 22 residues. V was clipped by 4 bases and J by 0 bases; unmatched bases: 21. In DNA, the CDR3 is TGTGCTCTTGGGGGACGATCTTCCAAATACTGGGGGATACCGTGGTACACCGATAAACTCATCTTT. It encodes CALGGRSSKYWGIPWYTDKLIF.